This T cell receptor (beta chain) stems from a study of blood T cell repertoires in COVID-19. As for the study in general: Samples came from the United States, Italy and Spain, spanning acute and convalescent COVID-19. PBMCs, B-cell-depleted T cells, or T cells provided the cDNA or gDNA that made up the material.

A COVID-19 case was met by exposed participants within 2 weeks before study entry. Generated by immunoSEQ multiplex PCR, the TCRdb table keeps only in-frame clones and is missing some. This table has 360,000 or so clones, about 90% appearing once. The CDR3 spans 13 residues. Germline V lookup: CDR1 KGHSH, CDR2 LQKENI. V gave up 4 bases and J gave up 6 bases, with 10 bases separating them. Sequenced material: PBMCs or T cells enriched from blood (not recorded which). This TCR was recovered from a young woman who had been exposed to COVID-19. V usage is TRBV18 and J usage is TRBJ1-5; a weak D match, TRBD1 (5 bases). CDR3 nucleotide sequence: TGTGCCAGCTCACTAGAAAGGGGTCAGCCCCAGCATTTT. Protein sequence: CASSLERGQPQHF. The variable domain in full, completed from reference TRBV18 and TRBJ1-5, reads NAGVMQNPRHLVRRRGQEARLRCSPMKGHSHVYWYRQLPEEGLKFMVYLQKENIIDESGMPKERFSAEFPKEGPSILRIQQVVRGDSAAYFCASSLERGQPQHFGDGTRLSIL.